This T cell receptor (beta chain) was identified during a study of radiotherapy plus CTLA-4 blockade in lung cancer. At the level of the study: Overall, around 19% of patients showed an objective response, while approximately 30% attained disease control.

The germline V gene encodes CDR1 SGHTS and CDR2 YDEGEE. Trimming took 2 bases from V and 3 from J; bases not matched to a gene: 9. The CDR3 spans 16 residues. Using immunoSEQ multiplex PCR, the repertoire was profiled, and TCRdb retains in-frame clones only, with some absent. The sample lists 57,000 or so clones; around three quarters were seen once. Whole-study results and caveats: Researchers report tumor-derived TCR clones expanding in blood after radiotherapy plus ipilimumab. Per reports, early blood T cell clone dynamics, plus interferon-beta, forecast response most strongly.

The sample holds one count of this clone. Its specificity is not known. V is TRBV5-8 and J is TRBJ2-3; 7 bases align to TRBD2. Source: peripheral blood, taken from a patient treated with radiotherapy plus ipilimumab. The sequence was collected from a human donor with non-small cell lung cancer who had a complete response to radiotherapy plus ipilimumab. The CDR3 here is CASSLTAGTLTDTQYF. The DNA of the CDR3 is TGTGCCAGCAGCTTAACAGCGGGAACGCTAACAGATACGCAGTATTTT.